The present entry profiles one T cell receptor (beta chain) with its context. This clone was observed many times. Its antigen specificity is not known. Base qualities are missing; no much larger clone stands one base away. Donors were healthy HIV-negative adults with no recently reported acute infections or vaccinations. All donors were Caucasian adults living in Nashville, Tennessee, USA. CD4+ T cells were enriched by magnetic negative selection, after which naive cells were positively selected on CD45RA and the negative fraction was taken as the memory subset. After blood collection by leukapheresis, PBMCs were isolated using Ficoll-Histopaque density gradient centrifugation and then cryopreserved in the vapor phase of liquid nitrogen. Analytical flow cytometry was used to check the purity and quantity of every magnetically sorted T cell population. Genomic DNA was isolated from each sorted fraction and quantified by UV absorbance on a Nanodrop 2000c.

These data originate in a study of shared clonotypes between healthy human individuals (dated by TCRdb to 2019 to 2021). For the wider study: The cohort comprised a couple of women and a few men aged 18 to 49 years. For each donor, three plates each were used for CD4 naive and CD4 memory, two plates were used for CD8 naive, and one plate was used for CD8 memory. Between about 0.8 and 9 billion PBMCs per donor were obtained by leukapheresis. To estimate repertoire size and how much clonotype sharing occurs between individuals, the study deeply sequenced the blood TCR repertoires of several healthy adults. Libraries were prepared and TCR repertoires were sequenced by different laboratories using diverse techniques, in order to increase sequencing depth and limit assay-specific biases. Broader findings and caveats from the paper: Naive subsets generally had larger estimated clonotype richness than memory subsets did. Because the study included a small number of donors, the genetic and exposure-history diversity represented was limited. Sampling was restricted to blood, and TCR repertoires in tissues likely differ from the TCR repertoires found in blood. Incomplete sequencing was indicated by rarefaction of sorted-subset datasets, despite the large sequencing depth. Approximately 5% of naive CD4, around 3.5% of naive CD8, about 2.1% of memory CD4, and approximately 0.4% of memory CD8 clonotypes were shared across several donors. Based on pairwise subsampling, the degree of clonotype sharing among donors was expected to be affected by sequencing depth. Compared with non-shared clonotypes, clonotypes shared by all four sorted-subset donors had higher generation probabilities.

The germline V gene sets CDR1 to MGHRA and CDR2 to YSYEKL. V is clipped by 1 base and J by 3 bases, and the sequence between their germline boundaries is 12 bases long. From the cysteine through the phenylalanine, the CDR3 covers 16 amino acids. This entry keeps only the CDR3 DNA: 48 bases, framed from base 1. Using the deep immunoSEQ assay, multiplex PCR amplified TCR CDR3 regions from genomic DNA. Extracted genomic DNA from each cell subset was distributed evenly across all wells of several immunoSEQ 96-well plates, and each plate was treated as a replicate. For sorted subsets, roughly 200 ng of genomic DNA, equivalent to some 30,000 T cell genomes, went into each replicate PCR. The purified libraries were quantified using a Qubit 3.0 fluorometer, sized with a Bioanalyzer 2100, and then quantified again using the KAPA Library Quantification kit. Every immunoSEQ 96-well plate was sequenced on a separate single-read 150-cycle Illumina NextSeq 550 flow cell. Per the authors' processing: Because the immunoSEQ output included only junctional sequences and no quality scores, the filtering could not be the same as the filtering used for full-length reads. Sequences were annotated with PyIR, a Python wrapper for IgBLAST v1.9, using IMGT germline references to assign V/J genes and CDR3. Reads with weak V/J assignments (E-value above 1e-6), missing CDR3, stop codons, out-of-frame junctions, or ambiguous translated residues were removed. V3J clonotypes were defined as sequences sharing an identical inferred V gene, J gene, and CDR3 amino acid sequence. Percentage overlap between repertoires was calculated by dividing the number of shared unique clonotypes by the size of the smaller repertoire. Richness of each repertoire was evaluated using RTK rarefaction, the Chao1 estimator, and Recon v2.1 estimates of unobserved clonotypes. OLGA was used to compute generation probabilities for all TCRbeta clonotypes that the gDNA method yielded from several donors. The clones in this table, taken by TCRdb from immuneACCESS, are in-frame only. Not every clone is retained; where verified, under half of the shortfall comes from an unresolved V gene, and the cause of the rest is unknown. That table gives V, J and clone size, and the DNA gave D and trimming. The sample includes fewer than 400,000 clones, with about 74% observed a single time. The biggest ten clones account for about a tenth of the sample.

The sequenced sample was memory CD4+ T cells sorted from blood. Interpreted using the paper, the cell subset or site label stands for: CD45RA-negative fraction. The sequence is built from TRBV4-1 and TRBJ2-2; no D gene can be assigned with confidence. This sequence was found in a young man in good health. The DNA sequence is as follows: TGCGCCAGCAGCCAAGTTTGGCAAGCAGACACCGGGGAGCTGTTTTTT. This translates into CASSQVWQADTGELFF.